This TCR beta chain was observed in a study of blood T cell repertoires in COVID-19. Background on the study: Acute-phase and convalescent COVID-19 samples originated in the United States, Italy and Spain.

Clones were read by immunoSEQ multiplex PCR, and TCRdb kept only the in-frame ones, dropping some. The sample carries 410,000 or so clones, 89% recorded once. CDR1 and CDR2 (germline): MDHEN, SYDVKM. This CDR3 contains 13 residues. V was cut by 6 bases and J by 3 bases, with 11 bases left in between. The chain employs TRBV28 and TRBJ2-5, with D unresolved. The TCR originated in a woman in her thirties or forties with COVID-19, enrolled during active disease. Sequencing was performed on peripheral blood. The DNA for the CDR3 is TGTGCCAGCAGCCCCCCCGCTAAAGAGACCCAGTACTTC. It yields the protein CASSPPAKETQYF. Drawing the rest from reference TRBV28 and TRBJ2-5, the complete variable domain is DVKVTQSSRYLVKRTGEKVFLECVQDMDHENMFWYRQDPGLGLRLIYFSYDVKMKEKGDIPEGYSVSREKKERFSLILESASTNQTSMYLCASSPPAKETQYFGPGTRLLVL.